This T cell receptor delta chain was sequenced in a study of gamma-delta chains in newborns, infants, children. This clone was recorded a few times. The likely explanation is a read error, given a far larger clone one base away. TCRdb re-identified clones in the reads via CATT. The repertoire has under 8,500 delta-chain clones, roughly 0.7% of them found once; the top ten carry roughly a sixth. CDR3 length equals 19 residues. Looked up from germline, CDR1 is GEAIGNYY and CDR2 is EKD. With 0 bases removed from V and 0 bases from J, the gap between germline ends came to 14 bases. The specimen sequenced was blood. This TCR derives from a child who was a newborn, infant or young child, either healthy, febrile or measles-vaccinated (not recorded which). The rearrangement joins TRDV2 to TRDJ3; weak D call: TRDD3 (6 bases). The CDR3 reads CACDTVGGISSWDTRQMFF. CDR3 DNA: TGTGCCTGTGACACCGTGGGGGGTATCAGCTCCTGGGACACCCGACAGATGTTTTTC.